This T cell receptor (beta chain) was sequenced during a study of cytomegalovirus exposure and HLA in healthy donors. Overall study findings and caveats: Reports showed the classifier diagnosing cytomegalovirus status with high specificity and sensitivity.

Of note for this clone: The antigen is not known.

PCR primers comprised 60 Vbeta and 13 Jbeta primers. Methods used by the authors: Unique TCR beta chains totaled 65 million to 95 million in a later count, with some 10 million of them shared. Profiled with immunoSEQ multiplex PCR; TCRdb holds only in-frame clones, not every one. Clone size and the V and J calls come from that table; the DNA yielded D and trimming. This sample carries some 170,000 clones, under 80% of them seen once, and the ten largest clones take more than 3.5%. This CDR3 has 15 residues. Germline assignment: CDR1 MGHRA and CDR2 YSYEKL. Trimming took off 5 bases at V and 5 bases at J, with 18 bases between the two ends.

The J gene is TRBJ1-2, the V gene TRBV4-1; tentatively, D is TRBD1 (5 bases). The source of this sequence is a man in his forties in good health and CMV-seronegative. Specimen: PBMCs. CDR3 loop: CASSGRGSEGYGYTF. CDR3 DNA: TGCGCCAGCAGCGGCCGGGGGTCAGAAGGGTATGGCTACACCTTC.